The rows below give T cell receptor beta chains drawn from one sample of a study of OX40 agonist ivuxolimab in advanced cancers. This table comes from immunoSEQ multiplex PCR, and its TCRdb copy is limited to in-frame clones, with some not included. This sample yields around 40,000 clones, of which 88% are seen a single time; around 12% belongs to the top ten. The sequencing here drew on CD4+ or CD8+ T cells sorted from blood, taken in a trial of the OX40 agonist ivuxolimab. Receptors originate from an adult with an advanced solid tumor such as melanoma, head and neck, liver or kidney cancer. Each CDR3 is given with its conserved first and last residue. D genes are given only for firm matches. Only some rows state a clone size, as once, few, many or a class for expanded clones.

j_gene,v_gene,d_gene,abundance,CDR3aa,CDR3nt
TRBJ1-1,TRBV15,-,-,CATSRARPNTEAFF,TGTGCCACCAGCAGAGCAAGACCGAACACTGAAGCTTTCTTT
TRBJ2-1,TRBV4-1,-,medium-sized,CASSQEWPNSYNEQFF,TGCGCCAGCAGCCAAGAATGGCCGAACTCCTACAATGAGCAGTTCTTC
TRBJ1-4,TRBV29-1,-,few,CSVPQRVGALLNEKLFF,TGCAGCGTTCCTCAAAGAGTCGGGGCGCTTCTGAATGAAAAACTGTTTTTT
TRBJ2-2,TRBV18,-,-,CASSPPTGELFF,TGTGCCAGCTCACCACCGACCGGGGAGCTGTTTTTT
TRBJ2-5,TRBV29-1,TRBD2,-,CSVDLERGPGETQYF,TGCAGCGTTGATCTCGAGCGGGGCCCGGGGGAGACCCAGTACTTC
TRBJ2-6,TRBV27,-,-,CASSSTYGAGANVLTF,TGTGCCAGCAGTTCCACCTACGGTGCTGGGGCCAACGTCCTGACTTTC
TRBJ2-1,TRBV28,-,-,CASSSGSVADELDEQFF,TGTGCCAGCAGTTCCGGCTCCGTGGCGGACGAACTCGATGAGCAGTTCTTC
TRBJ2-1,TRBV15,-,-,CATSRTGIYLNEQFF,TGTGCCACCAGCCGAACCGGGATTTACCTCAATGAGCAGTTCTTC
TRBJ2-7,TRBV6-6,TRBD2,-,CASSPEVAGEQYF,TGTGCCAGCAGCCCCGAGGTAGCGGGGGAGCAGTACTTC
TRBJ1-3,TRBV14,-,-,CASSQSQWRNTIYF,TGTGCCAGCAGCCAAAGTCAGTGGAGAAACACCATATATTTT
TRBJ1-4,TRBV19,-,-,CASSIGTADNEKLFF,TGTGCCAGTAGTATAGGGACGGCCGATAATGAAAAACTGTTTTTT
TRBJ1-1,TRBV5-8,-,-,CASSAYREVNTEAFF,TGTGCCAGCAGCGCCTATAGGGAGGTGAACACTGAAGCTTTCTTT
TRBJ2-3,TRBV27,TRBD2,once,CATLAGSLRTQYF,TGTGCCACCCTAGCGGGGTCGCTACGTACGCAGTATTTT
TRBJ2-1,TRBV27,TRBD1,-,CASTLRGSYNEQFF,TGTGCCAGCACCCTCAGGGGGTCCTACAATGAGCAGTTCTTC
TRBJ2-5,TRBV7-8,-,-,CASSSRGLHQETQYF,TGTGCCAGCAGCTCGCGGGGACTGCACCAAGAGACCCAGTACTTC
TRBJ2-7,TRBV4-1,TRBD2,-,CASSQDLAGVRHEQYF,TGCGCCAGCAGCCAAGACCTAGCGGGAGTCAGGCACGAGCAGTACTTC
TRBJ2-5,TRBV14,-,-,CASSQMGAPQETQYF,TGTGCCAGCAGCCAAATGGGGGCTCCGCAAGAGACCCAGTACTTC
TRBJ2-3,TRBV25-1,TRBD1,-,CASSGDSRSADTQYF,TGTGCCAGCAGCGGGGACAGTCGGAGCGCAGATACGCAGTATTTT
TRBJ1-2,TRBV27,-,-,CASSGVGWGGYTF,TGTGCCAGCAGTGGCGTAGGGTGGGGGGGCTACACCTTC
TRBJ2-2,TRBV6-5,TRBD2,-,CASSYGLAVTGELFF,TGTGCCAGCAGTTATGGTCTAGCGGTCACCGGGGAGCTGTTTTTT
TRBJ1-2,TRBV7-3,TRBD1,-,CASSWGGQDNLDTF,TGTGCCAGCAGCTGGGGGGGACAGGATAATCTTGACACCTTC
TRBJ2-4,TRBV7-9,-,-,CASSGRELGFKNIQYF,TGTGCCAGCAGTGGGAGAGAGCTCGGGTTTAAAAACATTCAGTACTTC
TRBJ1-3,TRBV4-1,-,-,CASSQDGGTGNTIYF,TGCGCCAGCAGCCAAGATGGAGGGACTGGAAACACCATATATTTT
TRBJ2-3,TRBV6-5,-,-,CASSYPGPTQYF,TGTGCCAGCAGTTACCCTGGCCCTACGCAGTATTTT
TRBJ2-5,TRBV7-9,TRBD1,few,CASSLVGDSQETQYF,TGTGCCAGCAGCTTAGTAGGGGACAGCCAAGAGACCCAGTACTTC
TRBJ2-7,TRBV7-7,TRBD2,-,CASSLEASGDEQYF,TGTGCTAGCAGCTTAGAGGCTAGCGGGGACGAGCAGTACTTC
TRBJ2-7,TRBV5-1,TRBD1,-,CASSLVPPGQETYEQYF,TGCGCCAGCAGCTTGGTGCCACCGGGACAGGAAACCTACGAGCAGTACTTC
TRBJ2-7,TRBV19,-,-,CASSIRIQKSYEQYF,TGTGCCAGTAGTATAAGGATCCAAAAATCCTACGAGCAGTACTTC
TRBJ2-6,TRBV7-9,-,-,CASSHRESGANVLTF,TGTGCCAGCAGTCACAGGGAGTCCGGGGCCAACGTCCTGACTTTC
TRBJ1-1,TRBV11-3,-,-,CASSLSTEAFF,TGTGCCAGCAGCTTATCCACTGAAGCTTTCTTT
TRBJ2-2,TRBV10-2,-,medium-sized,CASGPGGTGELFF,TGCGCCAGCGGGCCAGGGGGGACCGGGGAGCTGTTTTTT
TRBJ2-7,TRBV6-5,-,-,CASSEAEGYEQYF,TGTGCCAGCAGTGAAGCCGAGGGCTACGAGCAGTACTTC
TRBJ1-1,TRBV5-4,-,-,CASSRVGRGTEAFF,TGTGCCAGCAGCAGGGTGGGCAGGGGAACTGAAGCTTTCTTT
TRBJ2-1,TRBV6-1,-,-,CASSDLSSQTGEQFF,TGTGCCAGCAGTGATCTCTCTTCACAAACGGGTGAGCAGTTCTTC
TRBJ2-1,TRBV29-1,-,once,CSGHRTLKQFF,TGCAGCGGGCACCGGACACTCAAGCAGTTCTTC
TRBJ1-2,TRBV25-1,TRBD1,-,CASSEWGQNYGYTF,TGTGCCAGCAGTGAATGGGGACAGAACTATGGCTACACCTTC
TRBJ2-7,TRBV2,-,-,CASSEGSPYEQYF,TGTGCCAGCAGTGAAGGCAGTCCCTACGAGCAGTACTTC
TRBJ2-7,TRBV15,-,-,CATSRGVGSLDEQYF,TGTGCCACCAGCAGAGGAGTAGGTTCCCTCGACGAGCAGTACTTC
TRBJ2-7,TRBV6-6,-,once,CASWTGGRSHEQYF,TGTGCCAGTTGGACGGGGGGCAGAAGTCACGAGCAGTACTTC
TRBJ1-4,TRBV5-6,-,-,CASSAGRSWKKLFF,TGTGCCAGCAGCGCCGGGCGCTCGTGGAAAAAACTGTTTTTT
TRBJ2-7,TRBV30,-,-,CAWSTSHLAEQYF,TGTGCCTGGAGTACCTCCCATCTGGCCGAGCAGTACTTC
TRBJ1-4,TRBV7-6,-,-,CASSLAEQGPAGTNEKLFF,TGTGCCAGCAGCTTAGCGGAGCAGGGCCCCGCGGGGACTAATGAAAAACTGTTTTTT